The 21 T cell receptor beta chains listed next were all sequenced from one sample in a study of blood T cell repertoires in COVID-19. Libraries were prepared by immunoSEQ multiplex PCR; TCRdb keeps only in-frame clonotypes and omits some of them. The sample has more than 100,000 clones; approximately 81% are singletons. Sequenced: peripheral blood. The receptors stem from a man aged 55 to 70 with acute or convalescent COVID-19.

V is TRBV5-1 and J is TRBJ1-2; 11 nucleotides line up with TRBD1. CDR3 size: 16 residues. V shed 4 bases and J 4 bases; nucleotides not matched to a gene: 9. CDR1 is SGHRS and CDR2 is YFSETQ in the germline V gene. The CDR3 spells CASSVGTGGNVYGYTF. The CDR3, as DNA: TGCGCCAGCAGCGTAGGGACAGGGGGTAACGTCTATGGCTACACCTTC.

This clone has only one observation. The chain has TRBV11-2 and TRBJ1-2; D gene unclear. The CDR3 is made up of 15 amino acids. V was shortened by 3 bases and J by 4 bases, with 15 bases between the two germline ends. CDR1 is SGHAT, CDR2 FQNNGV, per germline. The DNA for the CDR3 is TGTGCCAGCAGCTTTCGAGCAGGTTCGACCTATGGCTACACCTTC. It is translated as CASSFRAGSTYGYTF. The variable domain in full, with the rest retrieved from reference TRBV11-2 and TRBJ1-2, is EAGVAQSPRYKIIEKRQSVAFWCNPISGHATLYWYQQILGQGPKLLIQFQNNGVVDDSQLPKDRFSAERLKGVDSTLKIQPAKLEDSAVYLCASSFRAGSTYGYTFGSGTRLTVV.

The chain combines TRBV10-3 with TRBJ2-1, with TRBD2 identical over 10 bases. V gave up 8 bases and J gave up 9 bases; unmatched junction bases: 4. Germline V gene sequence: CDR1 ENHRY, CDR2 SYGVKD. This CDR3 has 12 amino acids. The CDR3 reads CAISKREGEQFF. Written as DNA, the CDR3 is TGTGCCATCTCTAAGCGGGAGGGTGAGCAGTTCTTC.

The chain has TRBV5-5 and TRBJ2-7; TRBD1 is a possible D gene (6 bases). The CDR3 runs to 13 residues. CDR1 and CDR2 (germline): SGHKS, YYEKEE (reference sequence). Trimming removed 2 bases at V and 5 bases at J, with 11 bases between. The CDR3 sequence: CASSLQGTNEQYF. The CDR3 region has the DNA TGTGCCAGCAGCTTACAGGGAACCAACGAGCAGTACTTC.

This clone was picked up one time. The chain has TRBV4-1 and TRBJ1-3; D may be TRBD1 (6 bases). The CDR3 has 17 amino acids. Trimming left V 4 bases short and J 0 bases short, with 16 bases between. CDR1 MGHRA and CDR2 YSYEKL come from the germline V gene. The CDR3 sequence: CASSRRQDDSSGNTIYF. The CDR3 DNA sequence: TGCGCCAGCAGCCGTAGACAGGACGATAGCTCTGGAAACACCATATATTTT.

The rearrangement links TRBV7-2 to TRBJ2-7; TRBD2 aligns across 8 bases. The CDR3 covers 14 residues. Germline V gene data show CDR1 as SGHTA and CDR2 as FQGNSA. After removal of 2 bases from V and 5 bases from J, the junction contained 5 bases not matched to a gene. In DNA form, the CDR3 reads TGTGCCAGCAGCTTAAGCGGGAGAGGTGACGAGCAGTACTTC. Its translation: CASSLSGRGDEQYF.

The chain joins TRBV2 to TRBJ2-2; TRBD1 might be the D (6 bases). This CDR3 comprises 15 residues. Trimming removed 4 bases at V and 4 bases at J, with 13 bases between. Germline assignment: CDR1 SNHLY and CDR2 FYNNEI. CDR3 protein: CASSGVEGGTGELFF. The CDR3 nucleotides are TGTGCCAGCAGTGGAGTAGAAGGGGGCACCGGGGAGCTGTTTTTT. Together with reference TRBV2 and TRBJ2-2, the CDR3 gives the full variable domain: EPEVTQTPSHQVTQMGQEVILRCVPISNHLYFYWYRQILGQKVEFLVSFYNNEISEKSEIFDDQFSVERPDGSNFTLKIRSTKLEDSAMYFCASSGVEGGTGELFFGEGSRLTVL.

This chain uses TRBV29-1 with TRBJ2-5; D ambiguous. The germline V and J ends were trimmed by 4 bases and 0 bases, with 9 bases remaining between them. Germline V CDR1 and CDR2: SQVTM, ANQGSEA. CDR3 length: 13 residues. The CDR3 loop is CSVVPADQETQYF. The CDR3 nucleotides are TGCAGCGTTGTACCCGCGGACCAAGAGACCCAGTACTTC.

The chain uses TRBV2 and TRBJ1-1; D possibly corresponds to TRBD1 (5 bases). V was pared by 3 bases and J by 2 bases, with 7 bases between. The V gene's germline CDR1 is SNHLY and CDR2 FYNNEI. This CDR3 has 13 residues. The CDR3 sequence: CASSDRENTEAFF. The CDR3, as DNA: TGTGCCAGCAGTGACAGGGAAAACACTGAAGCTTTCTTT.

This chain links TRBV19 with TRBJ2-7; TRBD1 might be the D (6 bases). The germline gives CDR1 LNHDA, CDR2 SQIVND (reference sequence). V dropped 6 bases and J dropped 6 bases, with 18 bases sitting between them. The CDR3 is 14 amino acids. The CDR3 bases are TGTGCCAGTAGGGCGACAGGACCTCGGGGCGAGCAGTACTTC. It translates to CASRATGPRGEQYF.

CDR3 in DNA: TGTGCCAGCTCACCACCGGCAGGGTCTGTTGGCTACACCTTC. Protein: CASSPPAGSVGYTF. The chain couples TRBV18 to TRBJ1-2, with a weak D call TRBD1 (5 bases). The CDR3 runs 14 residues. The germline gives CDR1 KGHSH, CDR2 LQKENI. With 0 bases removed from V and 7 bases from J, the gap between germline ends came to 12 bases.

This chain connects TRBV9 to TRBJ2-3, with TRBD2 identical over 7 bases. CDR1 is SGDLS and CDR2 is YYNGEE in the germline V gene. This CDR3 is 15 amino acids long. The trim removed 0 bases at V and 5 bases at J, leaving 6 bases unmatched. The CDR3 here is CASSVGAGAVDTQYF. DNA of the CDR3: TGTGCCAGCAGCGTAGGTGCGGGAGCGGTAGATACGCAGTATTTT.

The gene calls are TRBV30 and TRBJ1-1; the match to TRBD1 covers 7 bases. Losses at the gene ends were 4 bases for V and 1 base for J; bases not matched to a gene: 3. This CDR3 is built from 13 residues. The germline V gene encodes CDR1 GTSNPN and CDR2 SVGIG (reference sequence). Here the CDR3 DNA reads TGTGCCTGGACGGGACAGAGGAACACTGAAGCTTTCTTT. Translating gives CAWTGQRNTEAFF.

Turning to this clone: This same CDR3 is encoded by further DNA sequences in the sample. V gene TRBV5-1 combines with J gene TRBJ1-1; D gene uncertain. CDR3 length equals 13 residues. V lost 0 bases, J lost 2 bases, and 5 bases lay in between. Germline CDR1 and CDR2: SGHRS and YFSETQ. CDR3 residues: CASSLGANTEAFF. For the CDR3, the DNA is TGCGCCAGCAGCTTGGGGGCTAACACTGAAGCTTTCTTT. The variable domain in full, completed from reference TRBV5-1 and TRBJ1-1, reads KAGVTQTPRYLIKTRGQQVTLSCSPISGHRSVSWYQQTPGQGLQFLFEYFSETQRNKGNFPGRFSGRQFSNSRSEMNVSTLELGDSALYLCASSLGANTEAFFGQGTRLTVV.

This chain joins TRBV3-1 (or the pseudogene TRBV3-2) and TRBJ2-1, with 14 positions matching TRBD2. Germline CDR1 and CDR2: LGHDT and YNNKEL (reference sequence). The CDR3 runs to 15 residues. The junction had 1 base not matched to a gene; V was cut back by 3 bases and J by 6 bases. CDR3 sequence (DNA): TGTGCCAGCAGCCAGGGACTAGCGGGAGTCAATGAGCAGTTCTTC. This encodes CASSQGLAGVNEQFF.

In the case of this clone: The sample has other DNA sequences that encode this CDR3 too. V is TRBV5-1 and J is TRBJ1-2; 7 nucleotides line up with TRBD1. The ends lost 3 bases at V and 0 bases at J; junction bases unmatched: 2. The CDR3 totals 14 residues. Germline CDR1 SGHRS, CDR2 YFSETQ. The CDR3 DNA follows: TGCGCCAGCAGCTCCGGGACAGCTAACTATGGCTACACCTTC. It specifies CASSSGTANYGYTF.

The V gene is TRBV11-2, the J gene TRBJ2-3; 12 bases line up with TRBD2. Per germline, CDR1 SGHAT and CDR2 FQNNGV. The CDR3 is 16 residues long. Trimming took 5 bases from V and 5 from J; bases not matched to a gene: 8. The DNA of the CDR3 is TGTGCCAGCAGCACTCGACTAGCGGGAGTTGGAGATACGCAGTATTTT. Protein product: CASSTRLAGVGDTQYF.

J is TRBJ1-1 and V is TRBV27, with 7 bases fitting TRBD1. CDR1 is MNHEY, CDR2 SMNVEV, per germline (reference sequence). CDR3 length equals 14 residues. Trimming removed 6 bases from V and 4 bases from J; junction bases left unmatched: 8. The CDR3 region has the DNA TGTGCCAGCAGCCGACAGGGTCAGGTCACTGAAGCTTTCTTT. Its translation is CASSRQGQVTEAFF.

This chain links TRBV18 with TRBJ1-1; the D is unclear. The ends were cut back, 2 bases at V and 7 bases at J, with 8 bases in the middle. Germline lookup yields CDR1 KGHSH and CDR2 LQKENI. The CDR3 has 12 residues. This CDR3 is CASSPEHDEAFF. As DNA, the CDR3 is TGTGCCAGCTCACCAGAACACGATGAAGCTTTCTTT.

The chain links TRBV24-1 to TRBJ2-7, with D maybe TRBD1 (5 bases). There are 14 residues in the CDR3. Germline CDR1 is KGHDR and CDR2 is SFDVKD. Deletions cut 4 bases from V and 1 base from J, with 10 bases between. The DNA for the CDR3 is TGTGCCACCAGTGACTCGGACAAGTCCTACGAGCAGTACTTC. Protein product: CATSDSDKSYEQYF.

V usage is TRBV7-8 and J usage is TRBJ2-5; 9 bases line up with TRBD2. Germline-derived CDR1 and CDR2 are SGHVS and FQNEAQ. The junction had 8 bases not matched to a gene; V was cut back by 1 base and J by 5 bases. This CDR3 spans 16 amino acids. CDR3 bases: TGTGCCAGCAGCTTAGGGCGGCGGGGGGGCAGGGAGACCCAGTACTTC. Residues: CASSLGRRGGRETQYF. The full variable domain, completed using reference TRBV7-8 and TRBJ2-5, is GAGVSQSPRYKVAKRGQDVALRCDPISGHVSLFWYQQALGQGPEFLTYFQNEAQLDKSGLPSDRFFAERPEGSVSTLKIQRTQQEDSAVYLCASSLGRRGGRETQYFGPGTRLLVL.